This T cell receptor (beta chain) was identified during a study of a mutant IDH1 vaccine in newly diagnosed glioma. Time point denoted: week 23, last vaccination. Alongside topical imiquimod, each dose of vaccine comprised 300 ug of mutant IDH1 20-mer peptide. V lost 1 base, J lost 2 bases, and 9 bases lay in between. The CDR3 length is 14 residues. In germline, CDR1 is SGHTA, CDR2 FQGNSA. Measured with immunoSEQ multiplex PCR; TCRdb has only the in-frame clones, and not every one. The table has about 11,000 clones, approximately 90% seen once. As for this clone: Its matching antigen is unknown.

The chain recombines TRBV7-2 with TRBJ2-7; a weak D match, TRBD2 (6 bases). Material: PBMCs, obtained from a glioma patient whose treatment included an IDH1 peptide vaccine. The receptor comes from a woman aged 35 to 49 with glioma. Some clones in this sample may be carry-over from other donors' samples. The CDR3 DNA is TGTGCCAGCAGCTTAGGGGGCGGGGCCTACGAGCAGTACTTC. Encoded protein: CASSLGGGAYEQYF.